This TCR beta chain is drawn from a study of shared clonotypes between healthy human individuals (dated by TCRdb to 2018 to 2020). A note on the overall study: The cohort included a few men and a couple of women between 18 and 49 years of age. Leukapheresis yielded between about 0.8 and 9.5 billion PBMCs per donor. To increase sequencing depth and limit assay-specific biases, different laboratories used diverse techniques to prepare libraries and sequence TCR repertoires. For each donor, CD4 naive and CD4 memory were each run on three plates, CD8 naive on two plates, and CD8 memory on one plate. Blood TCR repertoires of roughly 5 healthy adults were deeply sequenced to estimate repertoire size and the extent of clonotype sharing between individuals. Overall study outcomes, separate from this receptor: Sampling was restricted to blood, and TCR repertoires in tissues likely differ from the TCR repertoires found in blood. The genetic and exposure-history diversity represented was limited by the small number of donors. Across a few donors, about 5.2% of naive CD4, 3.5% of naive CD8, under 2.5% of memory CD4, and roughly 0.4% of memory CD8 clonotypes were shared. Even with the large sequencing depth, rarefaction of the sorted-subset datasets indicated that sequencing was incomplete. Larger estimated clonotype richness was generally found for naive subsets than for memory subsets. Clonotypes shared by all four sorted-subset donors showed higher generation probabilities than non-shared clonotypes. Pairwise subsampling indicated that sequencing depth was expected to affect the degree of clonotype sharing among donors.

Using the deep immunoSEQ assay, TCR CDR3 regions were amplified from genomic DNA by multiplex PCR. Genomic DNA extracted from each cell subset was distributed evenly over all wells of several immunoSEQ 96-well plates, and each plate served as one replicate. Each replicate PCR for sorted subsets received around 200 ng genomic DNA, equal to around 32,000 T cell genomes. Purified libraries were measured with a Qubit 3.0 fluorometer, size-checked on a Bioanalyzer 2100, and measured again with the KAPA Library Quantification kit. Each immunoSEQ 96-well plate was sequenced on its own single-read 150-cycle Illumina NextSeq 550 flow cell. Turning to the authors' computational methods: The immunoSEQ output contained only junctional sequences without quality scores, so filtering could not match that applied to full-length reads. Sequences were annotated with PyIR, a Python wrapper for IgBLAST v1.9, using IMGT germline references to assign V/J genes and CDR3. Reads were removed for weak V/J assignments (E-value above 1e-6), missing CDR3, stop codons, out-of-frame junctions, or ambiguous translated residues. V3J clonotypes were defined as sequences sharing the same inferred V gene, J gene, and CDR3 amino acid sequence. The percentage overlap between two repertoires was calculated by dividing the number of shared unique clonotypes by the size of the smaller repertoire. Repertoire richness was assessed with RTK rarefaction, the Chao1 estimator, and Recon v2.1 estimates of unobserved clonotypes. For all TCRbeta clonotypes obtained by the gDNA method from several donors, generation probabilities were computed with OLGA. TCRdb retrieved this table from immuneACCESS and kept in-frame rearrangements only. Not all clones are present; in checked studies, unresolved V genes account for under half, and no reason is known for the remainder. V, J and clone size were drawn from that table, and D and trimming were deduced from the DNA. This sample has over a million clones in its table, and approximately 80% of those were observed once. The top ten clonotypes cover 0.5% to 0.65% of the sample.

Healthy HIV-negative adults with no recently reported acute infections or vaccinations were included as donors. All donors were Caucasian adults living in Nashville, Tennessee, USA. Magnetic negative selection was used to enrich CD4+ T cells, after which naive cells were positively selected on CD45RA and the negative fraction became the memory subset. Blood was collected by leukapheresis, and PBMCs were isolated by Ficoll-Histopaque density gradient centrifugation and then cryopreserved in liquid nitrogen vapor phase. Purity and quantity of every magnetically sorted T cell population were checked by analytical flow cytometry. From each sorted fraction, genomic DNA was isolated and quantified by UV absorbance on a Nanodrop 2000c. In the germline V gene, CDR1 corresponds to KGHSH and CDR2 to LQKENI. The CDR3 starts with the cysteine, ends with the phenylalanine, and has 16 residues. Just the 48-base CDR3 DNA is kept, in frame starting at base 1. V loses 4 bases, J loses 4 bases, and the germline ends lie 17 bases apart.

Regarding this clone: What this receptor recognizes is not known. There are no base qualities to consult, and no much larger clone falls within one base.

The chain links TRBV18 with TRBJ1-5; possibly the D gene is TRBD1, per 5 matching bases. The clonotype was recovered from a man in his late teens or twenties in good health. Some clones in this sample may be carry-over from other donors' samples. The sequenced sample was memory CD4+ T cells from PBMCs. Per the publication, the cell subset or site label means: CD45RA-negative fraction. The nucleotide sequence reads as follows: TGTGCCAGCTCACGCAACCATGGGGGGTCGAATCAGCCCCAGCATTTT. Translated, this gives CASSRNHGGSNQPQHF.